One sample yielded the 17 T cell receptor beta chains listed below, sequenced in a study of T cell responses to AZD1222 COVID-19 vaccine. Some clones are missing from TCRdb's copy, which holds only in-frame ones; the method was immunoSEQ multiplex PCR. The data hold 150,000 to 190,000 clones, with more than 90% observed a single time. The sample here was peripheral blood, taken 28 days after the second AZD1222 dose. These TCRs come from an adult who received the AZD1222 COVID-19 vaccine.

This clone came up a few times. V and J are TRBV6-1 and TRBJ1-5; D not resolved. CDR3 length: 13 amino acids. V dropped 11 bases and J dropped 6 bases, with 17 bases sitting between them. Germline lookup yields CDR1 MNHNS and CDR2 SASEGT. The CDR3 protein is CASSHNPSQPQHF. CDR3 in DNA: TGTGCCTCAAGTCACAATCCCAGTCAGCCCCAGCATTTT.

The count of this clone is one. The chain joins TRBV20-1 to TRBJ1-1, with D unclear. With 4 bases removed from V and 4 bases from J, the gap between germline ends came to 7 bases. The germline gives CDR1 DFQATT, CDR2 SNEGSKA (reference sequence). This CDR3 spans 11 amino acids. This chain's CDR3 is CSAIVGTEAFF. For the CDR3, the DNA is TGCAGTGCTATAGTGGGCACTGAAGCTTTCTTT.

This chain links TRBV7-6 with TRBJ2-1; 8 nucleotides agree with TRBD2. The V gene end was trimmed by 2 bases and the J gene end by 1 base; junction bases not matched to a gene: 4. The CDR3 consists of 16 residues. Germline V lookup: CDR1 SGHVS, CDR2 FNYEAQ. CDR3 loop: CASSLILAGSYNEQFF. In DNA, the CDR3 is TGTGCCAGCAGCTTAATCTTAGCGGGATCCTACAATGAGCAGTTCTTC.

The rearrangement uses TRBV27 and TRBJ2-5, with D possibly TRBD2 on 6 matching bases. The CDR3 sequence is 16 residues long. V shed 3 bases and J shed 3 bases, with 17 bases lying between them. From germline, CDR1 is MNHEY and CDR2 SMNVEV (reference sequence). The CDR3 loop reads CASSFGAGGIKETQYF. The CDR3 DNA reads TGTGCCAGCAGTTTTGGGGCGGGCGGGATCAAAGAGACCCAGTACTTC.

V usage is TRBV20-1 and J usage is TRBJ2-5; no definite D call. The CDR3 covers 10 residues. CDR1 and CDR2 (germline): DFQATT, SNEGSKA (reference sequence). Deletions cut 8 bases from V and 5 bases from J, with 9 bases between. The CDR3 loop reads CSPRRETQYF. CDR3 nucleotides: TGCAGTCCCCGACGGGAGACCCAGTACTTC.

The chain recombines TRBV27 with TRBJ2-3; D unresolved. Trimming removed 2 bases from V and 1 base from J, with 7 bases in between. Germline CDR1 MNHEY, CDR2 SMNVEV (reference sequence). CDR3 length equals 14 residues. The CDR3 is CASSLEVGTDTQYF. CDR3 nucleotide sequence: TGTGCCAGCAGTTTAGAGGTCGGCACAGATACGCAGTATTTT.

The chain links TRBV10-3 to TRBJ2-1, with D uncertain. Germline V gene sequence: CDR1 ENHRY, CDR2 SYGVKD. V dropped 2 bases and J dropped 15 bases, with 20 bases sitting between them. This CDR3 comprises 14 residues. The CDR3 reads CAISEGPREVTAFF. The CDR3 DNA sequence: TGTGCCATCAGTGAGGGACCTAGGGAAGTCACCGCGTTCTTC.

The chain carries TRBV5-1 and TRBJ1-2; weak D call: TRBD1 (5 bases). This CDR3 has 12 amino acids. Germline V gene lookup returns CDR1 SGHRS and CDR2 YFSETQ. The germline V and J ends were trimmed by 4 bases and 6 bases, with 10 bases remaining between them. The CDR3 reads CASSIQGDGYTF. CDR3 DNA sequence: TGCGCCAGCAGCATTCAGGGTGATGGCTACACCTTC.

V and J are TRBV2 and TRBJ1-1; perhaps TRBD1 as D (6 bases). The CDR3 sequence is 14 residues long. Germline V CDR1 and CDR2: SNHLY, FYNNEI. Trimming took off 6 bases at V and 5 bases at J, with 16 bases between the two ends. CDR3 nucleotide sequence: TGTGCCAGCAGGGACCGGGACATCAAAACTGAAGCTTTCTTT. It codes for CASRDRDIKTEAFF.

This clone has a single count. This chain links TRBV7-3 with TRBJ2-6; no clear D. CDR3 length: 15 residues. The germline V gene encodes CDR1 SGHTA and CDR2 FQGTGA. V gave up 2 bases and J gave up 0 bases, with 5 bases separating them. CDR3 protein: CASSLSHSGANVLTF. The CDR3 DNA sequence: TGTGCCAGCAGCTTATCCCACTCTGGGGCCAACGTCCTGACTTTC.

The chain is built from TRBV12-3 or TRBV12-4 and TRBJ1-1, with D perhaps matching TRBD1 (6 bases). CDR3 length: 13 residues. Trimming cost V 8 bases and J 5 bases, with 15 bases left between them. The CDR3 region is CASGPGVETEAFF. The CDR3 DNA is TGTGCCAGCGGACCAGGGGTAGAAACTGAAGCTTTCTTT.

The chain uses TRBV3-1 (or the pseudogene TRBV3-2) and TRBJ1-1; unclear D gene. Per germline, CDR1 LGHDT and CDR2 YNNKEL (reference sequence). V shed 0 bases and J shed 1 base, with 9 bases lying between them. The CDR3 covers 15 residues. The CDR3 loop reads CASSQDLGTNTEAFF. The DNA for the CDR3 is TGTGCCAGCAGCCAAGATTTGGGAACGAACACTGAAGCTTTCTTT.

The chain carries TRBV18 and TRBJ1-5, with a tentative D call TRBD1 (5 bases). The germline CDR1 and CDR2 sequences are KGHSH and LQKENI. Trimming took off 4 bases at V and 3 bases at J, with 16 bases between the two ends. This CDR3 is 16 amino acids long. The chain's CDR3 is CASSLGVGSINQPQHF. The CDR3 DNA follows: TGTGCCAGCTCACTAGGGGTCGGGTCGATCAATCAGCCCCAGCATTTT.

The rearrangement links TRBV28 to TRBJ1-2; tentative D call: TRBD1 (5 bases). Germline loops: CDR1 MDHEN, CDR2 SYDVKM. V was clipped by 9 bases and J by 12 bases, with 20 bases between them. The CDR3 spans 12 residues. This CDR3 reads CASNSPGHTDTF. The CDR3 nucleotides read TGTGCCAGTAACTCCCCCGGACATACTGACACCTTC.

The genes are TRBV25-1 and TRBJ1-4, with 7 bases matching TRBD1. This CDR3 spans 15 amino acids. CDR1 MGHDK and CDR2 SYGVNS come from the germline V gene. V lost 4 bases and J lost 3; bases outside the gene matches: 5. The CDR3 DNA is TGTGCCAGCAGTGTAGGCGGGACAGCTAATGAAAAACTGTTTTTT. It translates to CASSVGGTANEKLFF.

The chain has TRBV15 and TRBJ1-5, with 8 bases fitting TRBD1. The V gene end was trimmed by 4 bases and the J gene end by 3 bases; junction bases not matched to a gene: 5. The V gene's germline CDR1 is LNHNV and CDR2 YYDKDF (reference sequence). The CDR3 contains 15 residues. The CDR3 nucleotides read TGTGCCACCAGCATAACGACAGGGGTCAATCAGCCCCAGCATTTT. This gives the protein CATSITTGVNQPQHF.

The rearrangement uses TRBV4-1 and TRBJ2-7, with 8 bases lining up with TRBD1. The germline CDR1 and CDR2 sequences are MGHRA and YSYEKL. This CDR3 spans 17 amino acids. V lost 1 base and J lost 7; bases outside the gene matches: 15. The CDR3 protein is CASSQGWSKTGADEQYF. DNA for the CDR3: TGCGCCAGCAGCCAAGGCTGGAGCAAGACAGGGGCGGATGAGCAGTACTTC.